This T cell receptor beta chain was recovered during a study of TIL therapy for anti-PD-1-resistant metastatic lung cancer. Sample time point: pre-treatment sample, taken before nivolumab and TIL therapy. Adults with stage 4 NSCLC were enrolled in a phase I trial. The table lists this clone with a few counts. The immunoSEQ assay was v3. Generated by immunoSEQ multiplex PCR, the TCRdb table keeps only in-frame clones and is missing some. The table has some 32,000 clones, around two thirds seen once; the top ten hold 2.5% to 3%. The receptor was isolated from a woman aged 30 to 85 with non-small cell lung cancer. The starting material was blood, obtained at baseline.

CDR3 sequence reads: CASKTGNSGNTIYF. The DNA of the CDR3 is TGTGCCAGCAAAACAGGGAACTCTGGAAACACCATATATTTT. The V gene is TRBV6-5, the J gene TRBJ1-3; TRBD1 might be the D (6 bases). The CDR3 has 14 amino acids. Germline V gene sequence: CDR1 MNHEY, CDR2 SVGAGI. Deletions cut 7 bases from V and 0 bases from J, with 10 bases between.